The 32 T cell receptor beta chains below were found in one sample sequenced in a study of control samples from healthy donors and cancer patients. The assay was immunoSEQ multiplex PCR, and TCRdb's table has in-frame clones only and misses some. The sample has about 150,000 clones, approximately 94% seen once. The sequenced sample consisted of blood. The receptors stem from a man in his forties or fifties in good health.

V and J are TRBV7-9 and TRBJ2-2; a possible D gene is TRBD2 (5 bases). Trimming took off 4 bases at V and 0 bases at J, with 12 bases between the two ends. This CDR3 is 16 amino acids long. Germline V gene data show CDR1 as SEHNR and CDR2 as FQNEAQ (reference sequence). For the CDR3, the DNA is TGTGCCAGCAGCTCCTCTTTGGGAGCGAACACCGGGGAGCTGTTTTTT. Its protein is CASSSSLGANTGELFF.

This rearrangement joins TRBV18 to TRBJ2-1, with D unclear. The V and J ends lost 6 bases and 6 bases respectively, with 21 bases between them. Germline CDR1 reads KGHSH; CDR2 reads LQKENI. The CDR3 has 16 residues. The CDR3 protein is CASSHPVVALGNEQFF. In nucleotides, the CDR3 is TGTGCCAGCTCCCACCCCGTCGTGGCTCTAGGCAATGAGCAGTTCTTC.

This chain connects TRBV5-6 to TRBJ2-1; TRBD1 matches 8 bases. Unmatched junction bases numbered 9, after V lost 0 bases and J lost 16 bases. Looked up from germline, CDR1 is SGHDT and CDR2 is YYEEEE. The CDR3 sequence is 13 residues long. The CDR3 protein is CASSLAQGAGPFF. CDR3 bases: TGTGCCAGCAGCTTGGCCCAGGGGGCCGGACCTTTCTTC.

The CDR3 reads CASSEPQGFTDTQYF. CDR3 nucleotide sequence: TGTGCCAGCAGCGAACCTCAGGGGTTCACAGATACGCAGTATTTT. V is TRBV25-1 and J is TRBJ2-3; maybe TRBD1 (6 bases). V lost 6 bases and J lost 2, with 15 bases in between. Germline assignment: CDR1 MGHDK and CDR2 SYGVNS. The CDR3 length is 15 residues. The full variable domain, completed using reference TRBV25-1 and TRBJ2-3, is EADIYQTPRYLVIGTGKKITLECSQTMGHDKMYWYQQDPGMELHLIHYSYGVNSTEKGDLSSESTVSRIRTEHFPLTLESARPSHTSQYLCASSEPQGFTDTQYFGPGTRLTVL.

The chain's CDR3 is CASSRQGARTEAFF. DNA for the CDR3: TGTGCCAGCAGTAGACAGGGGGCGAGGACTGAAGCTTTCTTT. The rearrangement joins TRBV6-2 or TRBV6-3 to TRBJ1-1, with 10 bases aligning to TRBD1. Germline trimming cut 5 bases from V and 5 bases from J; bases unmatched to any gene: 5. CDR3 length: 14 residues. Germline V CDR1 and CDR2: MNHEY, SVGEGT.

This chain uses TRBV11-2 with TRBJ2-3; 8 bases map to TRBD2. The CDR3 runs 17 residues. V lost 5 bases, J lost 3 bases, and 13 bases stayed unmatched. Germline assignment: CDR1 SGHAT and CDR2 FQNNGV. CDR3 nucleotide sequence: TGTGCCAGCAGCCCCCGCGGCCGGGGGGGATTGACAGATACGCAGTATTTT. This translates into CASSPRGRGGLTDTQYF.

The CDR3: CASSLSGGHRPQHF. CDR3 in DNA: TGTGCCAGCAGTTTATCGGGGGGGCACCGGCCCCAGCATTTT. V gene TRBV27 combines with J gene TRBJ1-5, with D perhaps matching TRBD1 (6 bases). Germline V gene data show CDR1 as MNHEY and CDR2 as SMNVEV (reference sequence). The CDR3 loop spans 14 amino acids. Trimming removed 0 bases at V and 9 bases at J, with 12 bases between.

CDR3 DNA: TGTGCCAGTGGTTGGGGATATAGCAATCAGCCCCAGCATTTT. Translation gives CASGWGYSNQPQHF. The chain has TRBV19 and TRBJ1-5; no definite D call. Deletions cut 8 bases from V and 0 bases from J, with 11 bases between. Germline assignment: CDR1 LNHDA and CDR2 SQIVND (reference sequence). The CDR3 length is 14 residues.

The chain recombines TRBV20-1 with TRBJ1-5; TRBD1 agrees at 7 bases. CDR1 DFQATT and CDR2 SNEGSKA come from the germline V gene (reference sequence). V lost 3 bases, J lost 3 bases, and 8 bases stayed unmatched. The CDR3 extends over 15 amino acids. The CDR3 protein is CSASVYGQVNQPQHF. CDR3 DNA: TGCAGTGCTAGTGTATATGGACAGGTCAATCAGCCCCAGCATTTT.

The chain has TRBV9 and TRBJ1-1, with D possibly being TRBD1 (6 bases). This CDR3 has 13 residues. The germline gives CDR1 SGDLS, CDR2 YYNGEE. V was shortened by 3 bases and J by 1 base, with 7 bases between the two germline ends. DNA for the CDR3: TGTGCCAGCAGCGCGGACAGGAACACTGAAGCTTTCTTT. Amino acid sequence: CASSADRNTEAFF.

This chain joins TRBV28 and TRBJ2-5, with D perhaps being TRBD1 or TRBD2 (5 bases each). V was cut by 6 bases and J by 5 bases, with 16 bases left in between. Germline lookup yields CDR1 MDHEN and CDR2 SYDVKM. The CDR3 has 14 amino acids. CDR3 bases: TGTGCCAGCAGCCGTGAGAGGGGACCGGAGACCCAGTACTTC. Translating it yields CASSRERGPETQYF.

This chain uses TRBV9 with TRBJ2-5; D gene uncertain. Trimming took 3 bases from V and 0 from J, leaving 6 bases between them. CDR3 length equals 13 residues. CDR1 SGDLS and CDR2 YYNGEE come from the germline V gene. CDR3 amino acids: CASSAGHQETQYF. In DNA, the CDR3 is TGTGCCAGCAGCGCTGGACACCAAGAGACCCAGTACTTC.

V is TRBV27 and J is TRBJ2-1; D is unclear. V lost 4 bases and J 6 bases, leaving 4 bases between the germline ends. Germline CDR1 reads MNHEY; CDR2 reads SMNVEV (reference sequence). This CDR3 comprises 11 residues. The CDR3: CASSWANEQFF. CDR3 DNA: TGTGCCAGCAGTTGGGCCAATGAGCAGTTCTTC.

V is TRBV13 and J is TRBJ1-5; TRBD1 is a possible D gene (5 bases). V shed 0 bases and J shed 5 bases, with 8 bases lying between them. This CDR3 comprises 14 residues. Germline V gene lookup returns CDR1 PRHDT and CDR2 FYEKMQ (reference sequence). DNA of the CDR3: TGTGCCAGCAGCTTAGGGGGAGGGGATCAGCCCCAGCATTTT. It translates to CASSLGGGDQPQHF.

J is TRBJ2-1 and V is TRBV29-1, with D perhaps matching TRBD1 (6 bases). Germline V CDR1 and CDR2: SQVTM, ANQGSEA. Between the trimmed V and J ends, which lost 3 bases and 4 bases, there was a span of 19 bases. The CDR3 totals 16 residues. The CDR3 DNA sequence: TGCAGCGTTGACGGTAGTGCGCGACAGGCGTACAATGAGCAGTTCTTC. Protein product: CSVDGSARQAYNEQFF.

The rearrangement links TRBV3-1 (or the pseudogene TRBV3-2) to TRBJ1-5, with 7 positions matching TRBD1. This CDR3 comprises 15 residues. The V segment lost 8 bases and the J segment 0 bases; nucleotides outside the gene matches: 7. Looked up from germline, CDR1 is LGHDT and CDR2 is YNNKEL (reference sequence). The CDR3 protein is CASARQGDSNQPQHF. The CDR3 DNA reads TGTGCCAGCGCGAGACAGGGTGATAGCAATCAGCCCCAGCATTTT.

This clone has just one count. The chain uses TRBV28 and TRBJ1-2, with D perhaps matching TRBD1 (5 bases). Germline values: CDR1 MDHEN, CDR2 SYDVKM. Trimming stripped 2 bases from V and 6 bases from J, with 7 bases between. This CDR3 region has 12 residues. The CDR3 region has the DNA TGTGCCAGCAGTTTACAGGGACATGGCTACACCTTC. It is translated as CASSLQGHGYTF.

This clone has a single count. CDR3 sequence reads: CASSLGGLEQYF. The CDR3 DNA follows: TGCGCCAGCAGCTTGGGGGGGCTCGAGCAGTACTTC. V is TRBV5-1 and J is TRBJ2-7; possible D gene TRBD1, 6 bases. Looked up from germline, CDR1 is SGHRS and CDR2 is YFSETQ. The CDR3 is 12 amino acids. The V and J ends lost 0 bases and 6 bases respectively, with 7 bases between them.

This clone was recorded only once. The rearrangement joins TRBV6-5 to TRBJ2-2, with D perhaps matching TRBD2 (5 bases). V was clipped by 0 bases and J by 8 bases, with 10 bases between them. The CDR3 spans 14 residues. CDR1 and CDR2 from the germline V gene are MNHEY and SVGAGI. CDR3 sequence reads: CASSYSLGRGELFF. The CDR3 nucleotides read TGTGCCAGCAGTTACTCATTAGGGAGAGGGGAGCTGTTTTTT.

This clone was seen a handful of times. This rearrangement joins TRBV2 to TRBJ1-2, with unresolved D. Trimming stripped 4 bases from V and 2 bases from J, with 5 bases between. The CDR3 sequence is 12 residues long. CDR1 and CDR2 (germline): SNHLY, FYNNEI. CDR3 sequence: CASSGKNYGYTF. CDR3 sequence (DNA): TGTGCCAGCAGTGGAAAAAACTATGGCTACACCTTC.

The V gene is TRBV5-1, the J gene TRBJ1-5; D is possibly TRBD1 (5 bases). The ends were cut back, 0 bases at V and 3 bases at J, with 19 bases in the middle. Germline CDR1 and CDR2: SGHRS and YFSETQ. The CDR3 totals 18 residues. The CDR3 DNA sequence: TGCGCCAGCAGCTTGGTCCCGAGGGGAAAGGGGTACAATCAGCCCCAGCATTTT. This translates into CASSLVPRGKGYNQPQHF.

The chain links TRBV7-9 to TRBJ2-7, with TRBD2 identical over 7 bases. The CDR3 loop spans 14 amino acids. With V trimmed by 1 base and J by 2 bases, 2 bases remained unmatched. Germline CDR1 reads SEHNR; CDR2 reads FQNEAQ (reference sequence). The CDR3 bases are TGTGCCAGCAGCTTAGGGCGGGGGACCTACGAGCAGTACTTC. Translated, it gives CASSLGRGTYEQYF.

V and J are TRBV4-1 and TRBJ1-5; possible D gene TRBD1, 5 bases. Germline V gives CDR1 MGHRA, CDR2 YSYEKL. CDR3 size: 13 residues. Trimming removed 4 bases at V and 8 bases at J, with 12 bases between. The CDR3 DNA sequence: TGCGCCAGCAGCCCGTCTCAGGGCAAGCCCCAGCATTTT. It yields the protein CASSPSQGKPQHF.

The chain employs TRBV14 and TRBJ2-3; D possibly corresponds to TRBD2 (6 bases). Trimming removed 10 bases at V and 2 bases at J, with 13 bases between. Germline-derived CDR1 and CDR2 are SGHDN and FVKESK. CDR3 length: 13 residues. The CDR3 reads CATQRRVTDTQYF. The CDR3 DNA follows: TGTGCCACCCAACGGAGGGTCACAGATACGCAGTATTTT.

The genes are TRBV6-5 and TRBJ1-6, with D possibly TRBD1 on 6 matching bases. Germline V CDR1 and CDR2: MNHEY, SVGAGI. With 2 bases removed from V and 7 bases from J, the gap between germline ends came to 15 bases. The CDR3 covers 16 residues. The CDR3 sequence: CASSYIGQGNNSPLHF. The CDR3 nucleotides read TGTGCCAGCAGTTACATAGGGCAGGGGAACAATTCACCCCTCCACTTT.

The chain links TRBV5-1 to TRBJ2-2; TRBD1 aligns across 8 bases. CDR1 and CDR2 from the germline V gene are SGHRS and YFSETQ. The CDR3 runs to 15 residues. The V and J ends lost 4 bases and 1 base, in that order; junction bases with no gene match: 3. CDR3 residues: CASSTGTGNTGELFF. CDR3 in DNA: TGCGCCAGCAGCACCGGGACAGGGAACACCGGGGAGCTGTTTTTT.

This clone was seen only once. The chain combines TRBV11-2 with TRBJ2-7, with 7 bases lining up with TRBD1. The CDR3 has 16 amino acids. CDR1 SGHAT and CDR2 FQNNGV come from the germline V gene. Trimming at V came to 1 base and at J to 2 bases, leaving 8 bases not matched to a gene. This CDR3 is CASSLVGTVGTYEQYF. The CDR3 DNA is TGTGCCAGCAGCTTAGTTGGGACAGTGGGCACCTACGAGCAGTACTTC.

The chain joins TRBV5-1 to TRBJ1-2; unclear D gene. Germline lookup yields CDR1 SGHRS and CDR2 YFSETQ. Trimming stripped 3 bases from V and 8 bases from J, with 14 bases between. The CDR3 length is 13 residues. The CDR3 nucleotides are TGCGCCAGCAGCTCCCCAGGCCTCCGGGGCTACACCTTC. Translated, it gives CASSSPGLRGYTF.

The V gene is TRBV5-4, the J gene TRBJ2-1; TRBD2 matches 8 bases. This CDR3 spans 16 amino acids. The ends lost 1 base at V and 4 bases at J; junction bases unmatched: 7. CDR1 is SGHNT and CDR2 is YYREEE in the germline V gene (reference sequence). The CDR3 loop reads CASSLSPGGGYNEQFF. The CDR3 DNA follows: TGTGCCAGCAGCTTGTCCCCGGGGGGGGGTTACAATGAGCAGTTCTTC.

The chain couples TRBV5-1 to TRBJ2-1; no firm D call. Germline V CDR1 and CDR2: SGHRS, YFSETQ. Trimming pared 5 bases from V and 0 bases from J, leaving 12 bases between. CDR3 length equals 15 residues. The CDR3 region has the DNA TGCGCCAGCAGTCCAGGTTTCGGCTCCTACAATGAGCAGTTCTTC. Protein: CASSPGFGSYNEQFF.

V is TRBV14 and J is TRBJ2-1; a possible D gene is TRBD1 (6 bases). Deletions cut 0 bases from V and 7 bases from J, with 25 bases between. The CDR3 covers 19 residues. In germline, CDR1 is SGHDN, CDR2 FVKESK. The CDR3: CASSQDLPYEGVRGNEQFF. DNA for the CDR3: TGTGCCAGCAGCCAAGATCTCCCTTATGAGGGGGTAAGGGGGAATGAGCAGTTCTTC.

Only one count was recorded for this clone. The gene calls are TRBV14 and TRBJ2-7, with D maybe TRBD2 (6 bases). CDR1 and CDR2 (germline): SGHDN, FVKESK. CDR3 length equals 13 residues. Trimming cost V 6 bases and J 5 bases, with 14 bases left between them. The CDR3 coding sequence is TGTGCCAGCAGGCGGGACCTAGATCACGAGCAGTACTTC. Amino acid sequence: CASRRDLDHEQYF. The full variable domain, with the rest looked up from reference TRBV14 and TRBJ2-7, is EAGVTQFPSHSVIEKGQTVTLRCDPISGHDNLYWYRRVMGKEIKFLLHFVKESKQDESGMPNNRFLAERTGGTYSTLKVQPAELEDSGVYFCASRRDLDHEQYFGPGTRLTVT.